The T cell receptor beta chain under discussion was sequenced for a study of blood T cell repertoires in COVID-19. Overall study: COVID-19 samples from acute and convalescent phases originated in the United States, Italy and Spain. From T cells, B-cell-depleted T cells, or PBMCs came the material, which was cDNA or gDNA.

Authors' data handling: Using reference gene primer amplification, nucleated cell counts were estimated. TCRdb's copy holds only in-frame clones and misses some; the assay was immunoSEQ multiplex PCR. D and trimming come from the DNA, and the V and J calls and clone size come from that table. Of about 110,000 clones listed, less than 75% are singletons. Trimming removed 0 bases at V and 5 bases at J, with 7 bases between. This CDR3 is 13 amino acids long. The TCR was taken from a human donor with acute or convalescent COVID-19. The donor label of this sample is uncertain. Sequencing was done on a sample of peripheral blood. The rearrangement uses TRBV12-3 or TRBV12-4 and TRBJ1-2, with D possibly TRBD1 on 5 matching bases. Here the CDR3 reads CASSLAGVYGYTF. CDR3 bases: TGTGCCAGCAGTTTAGCAGGGGTTTATGGCTACACCTTC.